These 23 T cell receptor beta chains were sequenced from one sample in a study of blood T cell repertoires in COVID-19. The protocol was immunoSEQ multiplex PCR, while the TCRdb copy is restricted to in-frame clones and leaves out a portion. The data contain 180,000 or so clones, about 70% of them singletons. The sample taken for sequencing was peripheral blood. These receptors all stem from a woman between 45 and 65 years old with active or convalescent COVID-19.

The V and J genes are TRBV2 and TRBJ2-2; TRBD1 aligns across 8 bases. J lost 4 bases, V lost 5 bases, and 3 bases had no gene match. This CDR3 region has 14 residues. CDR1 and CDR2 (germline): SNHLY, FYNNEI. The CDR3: CASSIQGATGELFF. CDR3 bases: TGTGCCAGCAGTATTCAGGGGGCCACCGGGGAGCTGTTTTTT. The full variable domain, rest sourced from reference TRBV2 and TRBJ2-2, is EPEVTQTPSHQVTQMGQEVILRCVPISNHLYFYWYRQILGQKVEFLVSFYNNEISEKSEIFDDQFSVERPDGSNFTLKIRSTKLEDSAMYFCASSIQGATGELFFGEGSRLTVL.

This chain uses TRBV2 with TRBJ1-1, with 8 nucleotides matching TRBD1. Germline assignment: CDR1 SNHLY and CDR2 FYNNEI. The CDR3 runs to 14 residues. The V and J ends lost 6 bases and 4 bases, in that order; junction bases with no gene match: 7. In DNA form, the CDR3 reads TGTGCCAGCAGAGGACAGGGCGTAGGCACTGAAGCTTTCTTT. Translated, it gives CASRGQGVGTEAFF.

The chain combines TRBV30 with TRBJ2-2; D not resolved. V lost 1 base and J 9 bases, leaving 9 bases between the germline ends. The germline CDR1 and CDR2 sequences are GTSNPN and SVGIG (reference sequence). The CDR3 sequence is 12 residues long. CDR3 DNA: TGTGCCTGGAGTGACTATGGCAGGGAGCTGTTTTTT. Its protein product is CAWSDYGRELFF.

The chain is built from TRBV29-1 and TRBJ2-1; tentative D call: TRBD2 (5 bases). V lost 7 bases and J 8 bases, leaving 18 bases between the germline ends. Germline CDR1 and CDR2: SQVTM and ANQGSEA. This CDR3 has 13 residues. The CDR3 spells CSGLWTSRDEQFF. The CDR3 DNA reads TGCAGCGGACTATGGACTTCCCGCGATGAGCAGTTCTTC.

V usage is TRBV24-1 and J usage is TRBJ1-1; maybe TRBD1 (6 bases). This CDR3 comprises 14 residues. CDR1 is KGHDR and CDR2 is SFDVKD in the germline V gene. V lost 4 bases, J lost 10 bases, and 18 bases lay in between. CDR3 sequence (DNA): TGTGCCACCAGTGAACCCAAGACAGGTTGTGTAGCTTTCTTT. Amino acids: CATSEPKTGCVAFF.

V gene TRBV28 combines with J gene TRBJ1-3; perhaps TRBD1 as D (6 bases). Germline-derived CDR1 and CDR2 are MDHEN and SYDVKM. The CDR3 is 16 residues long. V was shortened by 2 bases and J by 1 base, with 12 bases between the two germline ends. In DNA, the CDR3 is TGTGCCAGCAGTTTACCCAGGACAGTATCTGGAAACACCATATATTTT. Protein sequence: CASSLPRTVSGNTIYF. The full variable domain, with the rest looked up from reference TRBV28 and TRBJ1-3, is DVKVTQSSRYLVKRTGEKVFLECVQDMDHENMFWYRQDPGLGLRLIYFSYDVKMKEKGDIPEGYSVSREKKERFSLILESASTNQTSMYLCASSLPRTVSGNTIYFGEGSWLTVV.

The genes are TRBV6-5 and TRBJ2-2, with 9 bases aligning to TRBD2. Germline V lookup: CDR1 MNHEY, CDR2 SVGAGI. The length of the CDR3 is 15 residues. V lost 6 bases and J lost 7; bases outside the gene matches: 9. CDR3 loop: CASRSGGRAIGELFF. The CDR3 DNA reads TGTGCCAGCAGATCTGGCGGGAGGGCCATCGGGGAGCTGTTTTTT.

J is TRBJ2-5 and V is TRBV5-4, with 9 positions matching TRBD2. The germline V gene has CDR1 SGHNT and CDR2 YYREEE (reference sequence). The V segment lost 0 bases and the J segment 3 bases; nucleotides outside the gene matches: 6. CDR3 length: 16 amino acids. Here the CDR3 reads CASSLDFGGGEETQYF. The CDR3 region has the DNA TGTGCCAGCAGCTTGGATTTTGGCGGGGGGGAAGAGACCCAGTACTTC.

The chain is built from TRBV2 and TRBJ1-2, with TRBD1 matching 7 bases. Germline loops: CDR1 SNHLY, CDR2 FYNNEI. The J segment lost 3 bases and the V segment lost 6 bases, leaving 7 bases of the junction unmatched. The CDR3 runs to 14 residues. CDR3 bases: TGTGCCAGCAGGGGGGACAGCCCCTACTATGGCTACACCTTC. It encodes CASRGDSPYYGYTF.

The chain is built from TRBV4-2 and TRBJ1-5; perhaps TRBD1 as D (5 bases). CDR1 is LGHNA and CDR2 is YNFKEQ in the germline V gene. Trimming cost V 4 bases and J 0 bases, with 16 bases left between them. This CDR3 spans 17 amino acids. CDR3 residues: CASSPEGGAYSNQPQHF. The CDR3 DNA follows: TGTGCCAGCAGCCCGGAGGGAGGGGCTTATAGCAATCAGCCCCAGCATTTT.

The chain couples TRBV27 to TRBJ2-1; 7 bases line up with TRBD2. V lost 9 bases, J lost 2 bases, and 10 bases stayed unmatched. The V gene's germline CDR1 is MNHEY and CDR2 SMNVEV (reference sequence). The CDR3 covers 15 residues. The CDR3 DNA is TGTGCCAGTCGGTACAGCGGGATGACCTACAATGAGCAGTTCTTC. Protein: CASRYSGMTYNEQFF.

The CDR3 loop is CASSLRQGDGYTF. The CDR3 DNA reads as TGTGCCAGCAGCTTAAGGCAGGGCGATGGCTACACCTTC. This chain joins TRBV7-9 and TRBJ1-2, with D perhaps TRBD1 (5 bases). In germline, CDR1 is SEHNR, CDR2 FQNEAQ (reference sequence). Trimming removed 2 bases at V and 6 bases at J, with 10 bases between. There are 13 residues in the CDR3.

CDR3 sequence: CASSPWGQRGGDEQFF. Here the CDR3 DNA reads TGCGCCAGCAGCCCTTGGGGCCAGCGGGGGGGGGATGAGCAGTTCTTC. The gene calls are TRBV5-1 and TRBJ2-1, with 10 bases aligning to TRBD2. Looked up from germline, CDR1 is SGHRS and CDR2 is YFSETQ. V dropped 4 bases and J dropped 8; count of bases not matched to a gene: 12. The CDR3 extends over 16 amino acids.

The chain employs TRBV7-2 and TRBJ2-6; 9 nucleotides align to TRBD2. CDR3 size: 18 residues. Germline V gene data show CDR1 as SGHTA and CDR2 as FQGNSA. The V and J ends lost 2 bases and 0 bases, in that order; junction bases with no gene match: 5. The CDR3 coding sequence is TGTGCCAGCAGCTTACGACTAGCGGTAAGCTCTGGGGCCAACGTCCTGACTTTC. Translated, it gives CASSLRLAVSSGANVLTF.

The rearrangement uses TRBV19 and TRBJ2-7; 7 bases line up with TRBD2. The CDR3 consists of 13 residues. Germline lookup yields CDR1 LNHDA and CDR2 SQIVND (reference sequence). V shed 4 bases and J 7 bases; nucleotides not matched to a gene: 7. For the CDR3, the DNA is TGTGCCAGTAGTAAGACTAGCCGGGGAGAGCAGTACTTC. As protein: CASSKTSRGEQYF. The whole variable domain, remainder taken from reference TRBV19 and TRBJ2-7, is DGGITQSPKYLFRKEGQNVTLSCEQNLNHDAMYWYRQDPGQGLRLIYYSQIVNDFQKGDIAEGYSVSREKKESFPLTVTSAQKNPTAFYLCASSKTSRGEQYFGPGTRLTVT.

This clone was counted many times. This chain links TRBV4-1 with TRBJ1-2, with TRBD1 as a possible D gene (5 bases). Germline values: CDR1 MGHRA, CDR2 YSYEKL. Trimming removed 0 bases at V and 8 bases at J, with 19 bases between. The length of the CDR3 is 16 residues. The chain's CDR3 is CASSQDYGALGGGYTF. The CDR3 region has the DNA TGCGCCAGCAGCCAAGATTACGGGGCCTTGGGGGGAGGCTACACCTTC.

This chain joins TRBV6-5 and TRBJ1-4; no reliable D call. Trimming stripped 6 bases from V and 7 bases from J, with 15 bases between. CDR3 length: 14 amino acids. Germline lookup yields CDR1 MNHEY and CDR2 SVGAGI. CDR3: CASSLQLGSEKLFF. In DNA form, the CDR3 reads TGTGCCAGCAGCCTTCAGCTCGGGAGTGAAAAACTGTTTTTT.

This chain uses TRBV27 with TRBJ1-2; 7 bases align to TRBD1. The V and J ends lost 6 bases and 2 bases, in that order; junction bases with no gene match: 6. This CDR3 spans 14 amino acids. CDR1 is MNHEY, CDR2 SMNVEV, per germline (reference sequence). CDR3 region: CASSRLQGNYGYTF. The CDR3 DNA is TGTGCCAGCAGCCGTTTACAGGGGAACTATGGCTACACCTTC.

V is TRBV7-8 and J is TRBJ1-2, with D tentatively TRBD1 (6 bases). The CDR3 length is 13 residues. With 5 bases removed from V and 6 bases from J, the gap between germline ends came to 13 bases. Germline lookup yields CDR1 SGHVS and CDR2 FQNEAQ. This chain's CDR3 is CASSLGGDDGYTF. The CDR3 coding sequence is TGTGCCAGCAGCCTAGGGGGGGATGATGGCTACACCTTC.

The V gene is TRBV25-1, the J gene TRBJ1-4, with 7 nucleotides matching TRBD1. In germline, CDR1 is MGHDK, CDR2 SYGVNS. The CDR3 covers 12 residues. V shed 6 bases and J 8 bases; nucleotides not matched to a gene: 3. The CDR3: CASRGTVEKLFF. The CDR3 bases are TGTGCCAGCAGGGGGACAGTGGAAAAACTGTTTTTT.

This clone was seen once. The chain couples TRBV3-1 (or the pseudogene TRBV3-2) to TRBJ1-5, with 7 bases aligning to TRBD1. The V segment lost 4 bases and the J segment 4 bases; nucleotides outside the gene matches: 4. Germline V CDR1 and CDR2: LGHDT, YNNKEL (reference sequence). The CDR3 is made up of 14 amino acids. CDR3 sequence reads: CASSLGTVNQPQHF. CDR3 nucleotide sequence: TGTGCCAGCAGCCTCGGGACAGTGAATCAGCCCCAGCATTTT.

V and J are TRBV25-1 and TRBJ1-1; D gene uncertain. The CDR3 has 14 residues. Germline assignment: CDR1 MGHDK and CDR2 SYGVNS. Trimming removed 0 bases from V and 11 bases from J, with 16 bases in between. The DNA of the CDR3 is TGTGCCAGCAGTGAATACCTCCTCGCCGGAGCGGCTTTCTTT. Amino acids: CASSEYLLAGAAFF.

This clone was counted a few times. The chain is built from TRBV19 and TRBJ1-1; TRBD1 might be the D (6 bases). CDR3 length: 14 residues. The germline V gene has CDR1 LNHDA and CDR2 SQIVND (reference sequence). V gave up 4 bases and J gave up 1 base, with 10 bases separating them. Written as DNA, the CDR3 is TGTGCCAGTAGTAACCCGGGACAGAACACTGAAGCTTTCTTT. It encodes CASSNPGQNTEAFF.